These 5 T cell receptor beta chains originate from one sample sequenced in a study of blood T cells in healthy people across ages. A second PCR, run for roughly 7 to 12 cycles, used a sample-barcoded 5' primer plus a J-beta primer mix. TCRdb re-analysed the 5' RACE reads in MiXCR, keeping a single row per CDR3 protein. The data show over a million distinct CDR3 sequences, less than 45% seen once. Material: blood. The receptors stem from a woman younger than 35 in good health.

This clonotype turned up a few times. The V gene is TRBV20-1, the J gene TRBJ2-5; 13 nucleotides match TRBD2. Germline CDR1 reads DFQATT; CDR2 reads SNEGSKA (reference sequence). With 6 bases clipped from V and 2 bases from J, the junction kept 6 bases outside the gene matches. The CDR3 covers 15 residues. CDR3 loop: CSADGTSGEQETQYF. The CDR3 DNA sequence: TGCAGTGCGGATGGGACTAGCGGGGAACAAGAGACCCAGTACTTC.

This clonotype was observed a few times. This chain uses TRBV5-1 with TRBJ2-5; D not certain. Trimming left V 6 bases short and J 3 bases short, with 12 bases between. The germline V gene has CDR1 SGHRS and CDR2 YFSETQ. This CDR3 is built from 13 residues. The CDR3, as DNA: TGCGCCAGCATCGGAATTGGTAAAGAGACCCAGTACTTC. Its protein is CASIGIGKETQYF. The variable domain in full, completed from reference TRBV5-1 and TRBJ2-5, reads KAGVTQTPRYLIKTRGQQVTLSCSPISGHRSVSWYQQTPGQGLQFLFEYFSETQRNKGNFPGRFSGRQFSNSRSEMNVSTLELGDSALYLCASIGIGKETQYFGPGTRLLVL.

In this sample, this clonotype turned up once. At one of its ends the junction is not consistent with the germline gene, which may arise from a read error. The chain employs TRBV4-1 and TRBJ1-2; 8 positions agree with TRBD1. The CDR3 has 17 amino acids. Germline assignment: CDR1 MGHRA and CDR2 YSYEKL. The CDR3 DNA is TGCGCCGGCAGCCAATCTTCGGGACAGGTATTCCTTTATGGCTACACCTTC. Translation: CAGSQSSGQVFLYGYTF.

V is TRBV7-2 and J is TRBJ2-1, with 9 nucleotides matching TRBD2. The DNA end favors TRBJ2-7, so the J call may be wrong. Germline V gene data show CDR1 as SGHTA and CDR2 as FQGNSA. The CDR3 length is 14 residues. The CDR3 DNA is TGTGCCAGCAGCTTTAGCGGGAGCAACAATGAGCAGTACTTC. It translates to CASSFSGSNNEQYF.

The chain recombines TRBV4-3 with TRBJ2-6, with unresolved D. V lost 0 bases to trimming and J lost 4 bases, with 7 bases between them. CDR3 length: 15 residues. Germline V gene data show CDR1 as LGHNA and CDR2 as YSLEER. CDR3 sequence reads: CASSQEGWGANVLTF. Written as DNA, the CDR3 is TGCGCCAGCAGCCAAGAGGGATGGGGGGCCAACGTCCTGACTTTC.